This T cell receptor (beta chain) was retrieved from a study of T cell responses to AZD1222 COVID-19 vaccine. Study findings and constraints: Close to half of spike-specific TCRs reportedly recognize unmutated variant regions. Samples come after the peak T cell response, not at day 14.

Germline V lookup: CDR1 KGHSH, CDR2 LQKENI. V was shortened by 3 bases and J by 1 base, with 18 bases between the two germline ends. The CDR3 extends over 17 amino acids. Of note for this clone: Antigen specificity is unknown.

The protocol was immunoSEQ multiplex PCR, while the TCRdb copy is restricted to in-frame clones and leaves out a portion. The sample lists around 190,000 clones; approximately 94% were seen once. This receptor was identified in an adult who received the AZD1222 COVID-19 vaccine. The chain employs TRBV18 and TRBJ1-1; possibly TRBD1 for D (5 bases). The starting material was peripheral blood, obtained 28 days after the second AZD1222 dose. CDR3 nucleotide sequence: TGTGCCAGCTCACCTGGACTTCCGGGACGGAAGAACACTGAAGCTTTCTTT. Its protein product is CASSPGLPGRKNTEAFF.